This TCR beta chain originates from a study of beta chain features in type 1 diabetes. Study overall: What patients shared with healthy donors was a similar profile of age, gender and cell yields.

The study, taken as a whole, reports: Researchers report that Type 1 diabetes patients had moderately but significantly shorter TCRB CDR3s across all four CD4+ subsets.

In total, each donor contributed a single heparinised blood draw that averaged about 100 mL. There are many counts of this clone. What it recognizes is unknown. V was shortened by 10 bases and J by 9 bases, with 19 bases between the two germline ends. The CDR3 is 13 amino acids. Germline loops: CDR1 MNHEY, CDR2 SVGAGI. Reverse transcription of all isolated RNA meant that expressed TCRB transcripts were sequenced. Some clones are missing from TCRdb's copy, which holds only in-frame ones; the method was immunoSEQ multiplex PCR. The sample carries hundreds of thousands of clones, approximately 9.9% recorded once.

The chain recombines TRBV6-5 with TRBJ1-5, with D maybe TRBD1 (5 bases). The receptor was derived from a man aged 25-45 years with type 1 diabetes. Sequences were obtained from central memory CD4+ T cells from blood. CDR3: CATKEGRGRPQHF. For the CDR3, the DNA is TGTGCCACCAAGGAGGGCCGGGGGAGGCCCCAGCATTTT.